This TCR beta chain derives from a study of radiotherapy plus CTLA-4 blockade in lung cancer. Repertoires were generated with immunoSEQ multiplex PCR, while TCRdb's copy carries only in-frame clones and drops some. This table has 100,000 to 150,000 clones, 75% to 80% appearing once. With V trimmed by 5 bases and J by 4 bases, 5 bases remained unmatched. Germline V gives CDR1 SGHKS, CDR2 YYEKEE (reference sequence). There are 13 residues in the CDR3. This clone was picked up a small number of times. The TCR originated in a human donor with non-small cell lung cancer who had a partial response to radiotherapy plus ipilimumab. The source was peripheral blood, collected from a patient treated with radiotherapy plus ipilimumab. V and J are TRBV5-5 and TRBJ2-5; 7 bases are shared with TRBD1. The CDR3 coding sequence is TGTGCCAGCAGTTATGACAGGGCAGAGACCCAGTACTTC. It translates to CASSYDRAETQYF.